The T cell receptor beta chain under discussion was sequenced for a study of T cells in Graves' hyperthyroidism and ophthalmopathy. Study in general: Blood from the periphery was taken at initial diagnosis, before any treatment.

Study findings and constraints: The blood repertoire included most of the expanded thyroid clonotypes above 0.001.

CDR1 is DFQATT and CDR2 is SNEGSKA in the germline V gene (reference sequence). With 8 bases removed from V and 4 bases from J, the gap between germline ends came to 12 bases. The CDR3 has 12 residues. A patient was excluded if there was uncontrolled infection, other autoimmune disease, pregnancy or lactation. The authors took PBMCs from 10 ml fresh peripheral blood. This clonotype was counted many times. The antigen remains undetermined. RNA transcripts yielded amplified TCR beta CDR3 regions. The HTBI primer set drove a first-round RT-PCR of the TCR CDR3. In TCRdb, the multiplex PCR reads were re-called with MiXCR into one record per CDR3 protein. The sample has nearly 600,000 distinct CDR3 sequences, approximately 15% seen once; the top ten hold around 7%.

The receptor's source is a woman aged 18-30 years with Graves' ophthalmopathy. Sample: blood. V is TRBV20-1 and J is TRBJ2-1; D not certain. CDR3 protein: CSLSQTYNEQFF. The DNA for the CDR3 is TGCAGTTTGAGTCAGACGTACAATGAGCAGTTCTTC.